This TCR beta chain was found in a study of blood T cell repertoires in COVID-19. Overall study: COVID-19 samples, acute and convalescent, were from the United States, Italy and Spain. Nucleic acid was either cDNA or gDNA, and it came from T cells, B-cell-depleted T cells, or PBMCs.

The CDR3 is 13 amino acids. Trimming left V 2 bases short and J 1 base short, with 5 bases between. Per the germline V gene, CDR1 is SGHAT and CDR2 is FQNNGV. In the study's own analysis: Reference gene primer amplification yielded estimated nucleated cell counts. Profiling relied on immunoSEQ multiplex PCR, and the TCRdb table lists in-frame clones only, not all of them. V and J calls plus clone size are reproduced from that table; the DNA served to infer D and trimming. The sample holds 95,000 to 110,000 clones, about 80% seen once. This clone was detected only once. The sequence was obtained from a man aged 70-80 years with acute or convalescent COVID-19. The chain recombines TRBV11-2 with TRBJ1-1, with D unresolved. The material sequenced was peripheral blood. The DNA of the CDR3 is TGTGCCAGCAGCTTATCAGGGAACACTGAAGCTTTCTTT. As protein: CASSLSGNTEAFF.